This record concerns one TCR beta chain sequence. MiXCR was run by TCRdb on the RT-PCR reads, yielding one entry per CDR3 protein. The top ten clones hold about 11% of a sample with around 570,000 distinct CDR3 sequences, approximately 11% of them seen once. The data were taken from a study of response to subunit inactivated influenza vaccine. CDR1 is MDHEN and CDR2 is SYDVKM in the germline V gene. CDR3 length: 18 residues. After removal of 4 bases from V and 0 bases from J, the junction contained 12 bases not matched to a gene. The data also belong to a second study, concerning T cells expressing NK-cell markers. That paper notes: UMI-tagged 5'RACE template switching yielded the TCR beta cDNA.

The specimen was PBMCs from blood, collected on the day of vaccination. The rearrangement uses TRBV28 and TRBJ2-1; 7 nucleotides match TRBD2. This receptor was obtained from a man between 45 and 60 years old who received an inactivated influenza vaccine. CDR3 coding DNA: TGTGCCAGCAGTTCCGCCGGCGTCGGGGGGACCTCCTACAATGAGCAGTTCTTC. Amino acids: CASSSAGVGGTSYNEQFF.